The source of this TCR beta chain is a study of control samples from healthy donors and cancer patients. Produced via immunoSEQ multiplex PCR; TCRdb's table is partial and in-frame only. This sample has 230,000 or so clones, with around 94% found just once. V shed 6 bases and J shed 3 bases, with 5 bases lying between them. The germline V gene has CDR1 MDHEN and CDR2 SYDVKM. The CDR3 loop spans 11 amino acids. The chain links TRBV28 to TRBJ1-1; D is undetermined. This sequence originates from a man in his fifties or sixties in good health. The specimen sequenced was blood. The CDR3 region is CASSPDTEAFF. The CDR3 region has the DNA TGTGCCAGCAGCCCTGACACTGAAGCTTTCTTT.